This passage covers 11 T cell receptor beta chains from one sample sequenced in a study of blood T cell repertoires in COVID-19. Using immunoSEQ multiplex PCR, the repertoire was profiled, and TCRdb retains in-frame clones only, with some absent. The sample contains 210,000 or so clones, less than 90% of which appear only once. Sequenced material: peripheral blood. Source of these receptors: a woman between 50 and 59 years old with acute or convalescent COVID-19.

This chain links TRBV7-9 with TRBJ2-3; D is perhaps TRBD2 (5 bases). Trimming cost V 4 bases and J 0 bases, with 8 bases left between them. Germline V gene sequence: CDR1 SEHNR, CDR2 FQNEAQ (reference sequence). The CDR3 spans 14 residues. CDR3 sequence (DNA): TGTGCCAGCAGCTCTAGCACTAGCACAGATACGCAGTATTTT. This codes for CASSSSTSTDTQYF.

The V call is TRBV6-6, the J call TRBJ2-7; 7 bases map to TRBD1. The CDR3 is made up of 14 amino acids. Germline V gives CDR1 MNHNY, CDR2 SVGAGI (reference sequence). With V trimmed by 11 bases and J by 7 bases, 17 bases remained unmatched. The CDR3 spells CASTSPGQLDEQYF. The CDR3 DNA sequence: TGTGCCTCGACCTCACCGGGACAGCTAGATGAGCAGTACTTC.

This rearrangement joins TRBV10-3 to TRBJ2-7, with D possibly being TRBD2 (5 bases). Germline assignment: CDR1 ENHRY and CDR2 SYGVKD. Trimming removed 0 bases at V and 1 base at J, with 7 bases between. This CDR3 is built from 14 residues. The CDR3 loop is CAISESGGSYEQYF. For the CDR3, the DNA is TGTGCCATCAGTGAGTCCGGAGGTTCCTACGAGCAGTACTTC.

On this clone itself: The same CDR3 also results from other DNA sequences found in this sample. The chain combines TRBV5-1 with TRBJ2-1, with D maybe TRBD2 (6 bases). This CDR3 comprises 15 residues. Germline loops: CDR1 SGHRS, CDR2 YFSETQ. V lost 1 base to trimming and J lost 0 bases, with 8 bases between them. Here the CDR3 reads CASSLLASSYNEQFF. As DNA, the CDR3 is TGCGCCAGCAGCTTGCTAGCGAGCTCCTACAATGAGCAGTTCTTC.

V is TRBV7-2 and J is TRBJ2-1; D uncertain. CDR1 is SGHTA and CDR2 is FQGNSA in the germline V gene. The CDR3 has 16 amino acids. Trimming took off 6 bases at V and 0 bases at J, with 15 bases between the two ends. The CDR3 bases are TGTGCCAGCAGTTCGGAGCGCTGGCCCTCCTACAATGAGCAGTTCTTC. As protein: CASSSERWPSYNEQFF.

The V gene is TRBV14, the J gene TRBJ2-4; TRBD2 agrees at 10 bases. Germline-derived CDR1 and CDR2 are SGHDN and FVKESK. Losses at the gene ends were 3 bases for V and 4 bases for J; bases not matched to a gene: 15. This CDR3 contains 19 residues. The CDR3: CASSQRPDRTSGTKNIQYF. CDR3 DNA: TGTGCCAGCAGCCAGCGCCCCGATAGGACTAGCGGAACTAAAAACATTCAGTACTTC.

The chain links TRBV7-9 to TRBJ1-3; TRBD1 might be the D (5 bases). With 4 bases removed from V and 0 bases from J, the gap between germline ends came to 19 bases. Per germline, CDR1 SEHNR and CDR2 FQNEAQ (reference sequence). The CDR3 has 18 amino acids. DNA of the CDR3: TGTGCCAGCAGCTCCCCTTCATTGGCGGGGGTCTCTGGAAACACCATATATTTT. Its protein product is CASSSPSLAGVSGNTIYF.

The chain carries TRBV29-1 and TRBJ1-1; possible D gene TRBD1, 6 bases. The CDR3 sequence is 16 residues long. Germline V lookup: CDR1 SQVTM, CDR2 ANQGSEA. Trimming removed 3 bases at V and 1 base at J, with 18 bases between. The CDR3 DNA reads as TGCAGCGTTGATGACGGGGTGCAGGGGCCGAACACTGAAGCTTTCTTT. Translating it yields CSVDDGVQGPNTEAFF.

The chain joins TRBV20-1 to TRBJ2-7; a possible D gene is TRBD1 (5 bases). This CDR3 comprises 12 residues. The germline CDR1 and CDR2 sequences are DFQATT and SNEGSKA (reference sequence). The V and J ends lost 3 bases and 3 bases respectively, with 9 bases between them. The CDR3 spells CSASQGVYEQYF. CDR3 DNA sequence: TGCAGTGCTAGTCAGGGTGTCTACGAGCAGTACTTC.

The rearrangement links TRBV7-3 to TRBJ2-3, with TRBD1 matching 8 bases. The CDR3 consists of 16 residues. V gave up 1 base and J gave up 6 bases; unmatched junction bases: 9. Germline V CDR1 and CDR2: SGHTA, FQGTGA. The CDR3 nucleotides are TGTGCCAGCAGCTTAAATGCAGGGGGCAACGTGGATACGCAGTATTTT. It encodes CASSLNAGGNVDTQYF.

The chain has TRBV30 and TRBJ1-2, with D possibly being TRBD1 (5 bases). Germline V gene data show CDR1 as GTSNPN and CDR2 as SVGIG (reference sequence). Between the trimmed V and J ends, which lost 2 bases and 7 bases, there was a span of 11 bases. The CDR3 sequence is 12 residues long. CDR3 amino acids: CAWSSGGAGYTF. In nucleotides, the CDR3 is TGTGCCTGGAGTTCGGGCGGGGCTGGCTACACCTTC.